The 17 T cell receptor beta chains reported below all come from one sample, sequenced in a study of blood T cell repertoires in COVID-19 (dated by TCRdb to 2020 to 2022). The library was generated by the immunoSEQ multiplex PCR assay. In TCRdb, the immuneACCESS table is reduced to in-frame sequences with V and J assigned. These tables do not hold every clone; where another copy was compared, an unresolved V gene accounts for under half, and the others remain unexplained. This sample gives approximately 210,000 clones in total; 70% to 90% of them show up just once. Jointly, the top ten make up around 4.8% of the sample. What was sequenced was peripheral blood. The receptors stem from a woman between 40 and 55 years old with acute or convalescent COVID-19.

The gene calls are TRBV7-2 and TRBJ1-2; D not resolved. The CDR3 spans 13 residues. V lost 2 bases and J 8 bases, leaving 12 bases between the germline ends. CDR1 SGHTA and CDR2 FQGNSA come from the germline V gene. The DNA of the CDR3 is TGTGCCAGCAGCTTAATTGAGACTCTAGGCTACACCTTC. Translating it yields CASSLIETLGYTF.

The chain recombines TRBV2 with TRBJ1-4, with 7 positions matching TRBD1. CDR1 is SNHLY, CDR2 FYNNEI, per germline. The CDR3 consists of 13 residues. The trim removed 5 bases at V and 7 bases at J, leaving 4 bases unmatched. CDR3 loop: CASSRDSIEKLFF. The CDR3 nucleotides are TGTGCCAGCAGTAGGGACAGTATTGAAAAACTGTTTTTT.

The CDR3 DNA sequence: TGTGCCAGCAGCCAGAGGCGCACTTATGAGGGCTACACCTTC. It yields the protein CASSQRRTYEGYTF. This rearrangement joins TRBV3-1 (or the pseudogene TRBV3-2) to TRBJ1-2, with no clear D. Trimming took 3 bases from V and 8 from J, leaving 16 bases between them. This CDR3 has 14 residues. CDR1 and CDR2 (germline): LGHDT, YNNKEL (reference sequence).

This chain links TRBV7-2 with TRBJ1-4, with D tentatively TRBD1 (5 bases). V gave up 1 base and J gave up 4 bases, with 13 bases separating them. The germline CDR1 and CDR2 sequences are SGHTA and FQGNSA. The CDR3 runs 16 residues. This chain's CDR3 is CASSLEWGRNNEKLFF. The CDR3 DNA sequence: TGTGCCAGCAGCTTAGAGTGGGGGAGGAATAATGAAAAACTGTTTTTT.

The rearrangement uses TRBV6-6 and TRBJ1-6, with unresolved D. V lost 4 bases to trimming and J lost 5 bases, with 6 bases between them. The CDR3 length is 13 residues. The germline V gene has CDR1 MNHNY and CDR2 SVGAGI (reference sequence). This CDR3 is CASSFRNNSPLHF. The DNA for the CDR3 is TGTGCCAGCAGTTTCAGAAATAATTCACCCCTCCACTTT.

CDR3 loop: CASSQLGVENSPLHF. The CDR3 coding sequence is TGCGCCAGCAGCCAACTCGGTGTTGAGAATTCACCCCTCCACTTT. The gene calls are TRBV4-1 and TRBJ1-6, with D unresolved. Germline-derived CDR1 and CDR2 are MGHRA and YSYEKL. V dropped 2 bases and J dropped 7 bases, with 12 bases sitting between them. This CDR3 is 15 amino acids long.

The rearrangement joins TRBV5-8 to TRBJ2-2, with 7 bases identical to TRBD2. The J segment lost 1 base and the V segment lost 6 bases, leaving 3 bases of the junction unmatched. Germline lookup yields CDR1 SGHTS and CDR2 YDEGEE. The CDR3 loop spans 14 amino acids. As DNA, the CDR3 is TGTGCCAGCAAGCGGGGCATGAACACCGGGGAGCTGTTTTTT. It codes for CASKRGMNTGELFF. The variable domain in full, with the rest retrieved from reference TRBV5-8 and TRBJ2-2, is EAGVTQSPTHLIKTRGQQATLRCSPISGHTSVYWYQQALGLGLQFLLWYDEGEERNRGNFPPRFSGRQFPNYSSELNVNALELEDSALYLCASKRGMNTGELFFGEGSRLTVL.

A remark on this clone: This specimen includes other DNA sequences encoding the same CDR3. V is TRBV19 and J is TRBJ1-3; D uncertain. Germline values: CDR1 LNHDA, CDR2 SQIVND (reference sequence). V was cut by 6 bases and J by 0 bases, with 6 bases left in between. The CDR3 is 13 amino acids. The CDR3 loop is CASSPSSGNTIYF. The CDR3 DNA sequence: TGTGCCAGTAGCCCGAGCTCTGGAAACACCATATATTTT.

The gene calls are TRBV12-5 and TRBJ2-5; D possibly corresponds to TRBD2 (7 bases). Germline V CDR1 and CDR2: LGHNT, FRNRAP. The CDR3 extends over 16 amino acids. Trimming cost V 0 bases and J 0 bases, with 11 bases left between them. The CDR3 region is CASGLVEGGNQETQYF. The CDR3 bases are TGTGCTAGTGGTTTGGTTGAGGGGGGGAACCAAGAGACCCAGTACTTC.

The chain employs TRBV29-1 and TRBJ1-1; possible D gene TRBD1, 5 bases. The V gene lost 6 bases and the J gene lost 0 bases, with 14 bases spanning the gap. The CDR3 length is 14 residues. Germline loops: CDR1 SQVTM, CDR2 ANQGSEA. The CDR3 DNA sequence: TGCAGCGTCAAACAGGACCTCATGAACACTGAAGCTTTCTTT. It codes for CSVKQDLMNTEAFF.

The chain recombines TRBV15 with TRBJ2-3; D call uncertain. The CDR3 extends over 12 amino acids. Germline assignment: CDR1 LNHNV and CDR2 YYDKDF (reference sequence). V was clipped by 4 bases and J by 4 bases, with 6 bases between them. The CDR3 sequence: CATSIRADTQYF. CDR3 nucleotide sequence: TGTGCCACCAGCATTCGAGCAGATACGCAGTATTTT.

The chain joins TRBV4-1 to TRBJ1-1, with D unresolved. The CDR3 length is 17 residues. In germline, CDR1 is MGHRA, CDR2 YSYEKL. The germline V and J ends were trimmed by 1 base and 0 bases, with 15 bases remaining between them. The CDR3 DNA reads TGCGCCAGCAGCCAAGCTGCCGGGGAGCTCATGAACACTGAAGCTTTCTTT. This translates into CASSQAAGELMNTEAFF.

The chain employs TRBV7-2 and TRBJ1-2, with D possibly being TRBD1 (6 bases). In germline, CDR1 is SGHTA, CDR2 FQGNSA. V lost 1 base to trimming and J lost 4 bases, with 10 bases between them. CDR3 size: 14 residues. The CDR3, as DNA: TGTGCCAGCAGCTTAGGTGGACAGACCTATGGCTACACCTTC. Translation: CASSLGGQTYGYTF. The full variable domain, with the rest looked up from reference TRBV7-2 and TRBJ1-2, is GAGVSQSPSNKVTEKGKDVELRCDPISGHTALYWYRQSLGQGLEFLIYFQGNSAPDKSGLPSDRFSAERTGGSVSTLTIQRTQQEDSAVYLCASSLGGQTYGYTFGSGTRLTVV.

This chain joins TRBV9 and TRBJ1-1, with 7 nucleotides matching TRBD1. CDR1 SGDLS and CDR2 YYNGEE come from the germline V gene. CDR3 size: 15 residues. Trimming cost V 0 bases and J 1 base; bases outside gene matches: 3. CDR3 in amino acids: CASSVAWDRNTEAFF. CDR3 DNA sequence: TGTGCCAGCAGCGTAGCTTGGGACAGGAACACTGAAGCTTTCTTT.

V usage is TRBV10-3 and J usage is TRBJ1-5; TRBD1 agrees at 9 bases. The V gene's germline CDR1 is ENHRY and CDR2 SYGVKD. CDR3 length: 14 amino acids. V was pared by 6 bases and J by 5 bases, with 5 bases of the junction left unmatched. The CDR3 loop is CAIRGQGSHQPQHF. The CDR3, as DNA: TGTGCCATCAGGGGACAGGGATCTCATCAGCCCCAGCATTTT.

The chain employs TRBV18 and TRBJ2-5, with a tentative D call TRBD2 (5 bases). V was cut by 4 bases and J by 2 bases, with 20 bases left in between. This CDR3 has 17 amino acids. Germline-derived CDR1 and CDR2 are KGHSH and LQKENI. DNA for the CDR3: TGTGCCAGCTCACTCTCACCCCAAGCGGTACGTCAAGAGACCCAGTACTTC. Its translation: CASSLSPQAVRQETQYF.

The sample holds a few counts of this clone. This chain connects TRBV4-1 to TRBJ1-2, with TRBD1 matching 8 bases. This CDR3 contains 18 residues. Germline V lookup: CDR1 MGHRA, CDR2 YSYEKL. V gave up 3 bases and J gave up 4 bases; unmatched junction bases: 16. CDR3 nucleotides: TGCGCCAGCAGCCATCTTATCCGGGACAGGCGAGGGGGCTATGGCTACACCTTC. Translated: CASSHLIRDRRGGYGYTF.